This entry lists 20 T cell receptor beta chains sequenced from one sample in a study of T cell changes during pregnancy in multiple sclerosis. Sequencing used immunoSEQ multiplex PCR; TCRdb keeps in-frame clones, though not all of them. The sample contains 40,000 to 50,000 clones, roughly 89% of which appear only once. Sequenced here: CD4+ T cells from peripheral blood mononuclear cells, sampled in the first trimester of pregnancy. The receptors were sampled from a female donor with multiple sclerosis, enrolled in a pregnancy study.

V usage is TRBV5-1 and J usage is TRBJ2-7; D call uncertain. The CDR3 is 13 residues long. Germline V gene lookup returns CDR1 SGHRS and CDR2 YFSETQ. V gave up 0 bases and J gave up 0 bases, with 4 bases separating them. CDR3 in amino acids: CASSLAHSYEQYF. CDR3 sequence (DNA): TGCGCCAGCAGCTTGGCCCACTCCTACGAGCAGTACTTC.

The chain employs TRBV27 and TRBJ1-4, with a tentative D call TRBD1 (6 bases). Trimming shortened V by 5 bases and J by 4 bases, and 20 bases separated the two germline ends. This CDR3 contains 17 residues. The V gene's germline CDR1 is MNHEY and CDR2 SMNVEV (reference sequence). The CDR3 nucleotides are TGTGCCAGCAGTACAGGGACCTCTAACCTTTTTAATGAAAAACTGTTTTTT. Its translation is CASSTGTSNLFNEKLFF. Drawing the rest from reference TRBV27 and TRBJ1-4, the complete variable domain is EAQVTQNPRYLITVTGKKLTVTCSQNMNHEYMSWYRQDPGLGLRQIYYSMNVEVTDKGDVPEGYKVSRKEKRNFPLILESPSPNQTSLYFCASSTGTSNLFNEKLFFGSGTQLSVL.

The chain is built from TRBV9 and TRBJ2-3, with no clear D. Between the trimmed V and J ends, which lost 4 bases and 4 bases, there was a span of 13 bases. This CDR3 is 14 amino acids long. The germline CDR1 and CDR2 sequences are SGDLS and YYNGEE. CDR3 DNA: TGTGCCAGCAGCCCGTTAGGAGAGTCAGATACGCAGTATTTT. It encodes CASSPLGESDTQYF.

This sequence joins TRBV28 and TRBJ2-4; unclear D gene. CDR1 MDHEN and CDR2 SYDVKM come from the germline V gene. This CDR3 comprises 17 residues. Trimming removed 7 bases at V and 0 bases at J, with 19 bases between. CDR3 bases: TGTGCCAGCAAGTCTTGGTCGGTCTCGGTAGCCAAAAACATTCAGTACTTC. Residues: CASKSWSVSVAKNIQYF.

The chain is built from TRBV6-5 and TRBJ1-1; D perhaps matches TRBD1 (6 bases). V was clipped by 4 bases and J by 5 bases, with 14 bases between them. Per the germline V gene, CDR1 is MNHEY and CDR2 is SVGAGI. The CDR3 is 14 residues long. The CDR3 spells CASSSLGASTEAFF. CDR3 DNA sequence: TGTGCCAGCAGTTCCCTGGGGGCGAGTACTGAAGCTTTCTTT.

CDR3 sequence (DNA): TGTGCCAGCAGTTCCGGCGGACAGCCCCAGCATTTT. Its translation: CASSSGGQPQHF. The genes are TRBV27 and TRBJ1-5, with D uncertain. V was shortened by 4 bases and J by 7 bases, with 8 bases between the two germline ends. CDR3 length equals 12 residues. Germline V lookup: CDR1 MNHEY, CDR2 SMNVEV (reference sequence).

CDR3: CASSPPSRTNTEAFF. For the CDR3, the DNA is TGTGCCAGCTCACCACCGTCCAGAACAAACACTGAAGCTTTCTTT. V is TRBV18 and J is TRBJ1-1; D call uncertain. CDR3 length: 15 residues. Trimming left V 0 bases short and J 2 bases short, with 10 bases between. Per germline, CDR1 KGHSH and CDR2 LQKENI.

A word on this clone: Different DNA sequences within this sample yield the same CDR3. The rearrangement joins TRBV18 to TRBJ2-7, with a possible D match to TRBD1 (5 bases). The CDR3 is 14 residues long. Trimming cost V 1 base and J 2 bases, with 9 bases left between them. Per the germline V gene, CDR1 is KGHSH and CDR2 is LQKENI. CDR3 sequence reads: CASSPRQGTYEQYF. CDR3 sequence (DNA): TGTGCCAGCTCACCACGGCAGGGAACCTACGAGCAGTACTTC.

The chain recombines TRBV18 with TRBJ2-5, with unresolved D. The CDR3 totals 15 residues. Trimming removed 0 bases at V and 5 bases at J, with 13 bases between. The germline gives CDR1 KGHSH, CDR2 LQKENI. This CDR3 reads CASSPPIVTVETQYF. The CDR3 bases are TGTGCCAGCTCACCACCTATAGTCACTGTCGAGACCCAGTACTTC.

V usage is TRBV6-1 and J usage is TRBJ2-7; a possible D gene is TRBD1 (5 bases). The V end lost 2 bases, the J end lost 12 bases, and 14 bases lay between the germline ends. From germline, CDR1 is MNHNS and CDR2 SASEGT. The CDR3 is 12 amino acids. This chain's CDR3 is CASSELQGFWYF. The CDR3 DNA reads TGTGCCAGCAGTGAACTCCAGGGATTTTGGTACTTC.

This clone was recorded only once. The chain joins TRBV4-2 to TRBJ1-4, with D possibly TRBD1 on 5 matching bases. CDR1 is LGHNA, CDR2 YNFKEQ, per germline. The CDR3 consists of 16 residues. V was trimmed by 4 bases and J by 0 bases, leaving 12 bases between them. CDR3 coding DNA: TGTGCCAGCAGCCCAGAGACAGCACCAACTAATGAAAAACTGTTTTTT. Residues: CASSPETAPTNEKLFF.

The J gene is TRBJ1-5, the V gene TRBV2; tentatively, D is TRBD1 (5 bases). The CDR3 length is 15 residues. V lost 5 bases and J 7 bases, leaving 18 bases between the germline ends. Germline values: CDR1 SNHLY, CDR2 FYNNEI. The CDR3: CASSRDWNTNQPQHF. CDR3 DNA: TGTGCCAGCAGTCGGGACTGGAACACAAACCAGCCCCAGCATTTT.

The chain combines TRBV21-1 with TRBJ1-1; no check of the table's D call, TRBD1, against the DNA was made. TRBV21-1 is tagged as a pseudogene. This CDR3 spans 16 amino acids. As DNA, the CDR3 is TGTGCCAGCAGCAAAAACCCGGACAGGGCAGCGACTGAAGCTTTCTTT. The encoded protein is CASSKNPDRAATEAFF.

The rearrangement links TRBV4-2 to TRBJ1-4; the D is unclear. The V gene's germline CDR1 is LGHNA and CDR2 YNFKEQ. Trimming pared 1 base from V and 8 bases from J, leaving 11 bases between. The CDR3 is 14 amino acids. The CDR3 spells CASSQGSTLEKLFF. The CDR3 DNA reads as TGTGCCAGCAGCCAAGGGTCAACATTGGAAAAACTGTTTTTT.

This clone was observed a single time. The chain uses TRBV27 and TRBJ1-2; D is undetermined. Germline CDR1 and CDR2: MNHEY and SMNVEV (reference sequence). There are 12 residues in the CDR3. V was clipped by 4 bases and J by 4 bases, with 7 bases between them. The CDR3 loop is CASSSEGYGYTF. CDR3 coding DNA: TGTGCCAGCAGTTCCGAGGGCTATGGCTACACCTTC.

The rearrangement uses TRBV28 and TRBJ2-7, with 7 nucleotides matching TRBD1. Germline CDR1 is MDHEN and CDR2 is SYDVKM. The CDR3 consists of 15 residues. The junction had 6 bases not matched to a gene; V was cut back by 4 bases and J by 0 bases. DNA of the CDR3: TGTGCCAGCAGTTCGCGACAGGGCGGCTCCTACGAGCAGTACTTC. Protein: CASSSRQGGSYEQYF.

The CDR3 reads CASSTSYGYTF. In DNA, the CDR3 is TGTGCCAGCAGTACAAGCTATGGCTACACCTTC. J is TRBJ1-2 and V is TRBV28; D is unresolved. Germline CDR1 reads MDHEN; CDR2 reads SYDVKM. The V gene lost 5 bases and the J gene lost 4 bases, with 5 bases spanning the gap. The CDR3 length is 11 residues.

This sequence joins TRBV9 and TRBJ2-5, with 8 bases fitting TRBD2. CDR3 size: 17 residues. Germline V lookup: CDR1 SGDLS, CDR2 YYNGEE. The V segment lost 0 bases and the J segment 2 bases; nucleotides outside the gene matches: 9. The chain's CDR3 is CASSVGGTRSLQETQYF. The CDR3 DNA reads as TGTGCCAGCAGCGTAGGCGGGACTAGGAGTCTTCAAGAGACCCAGTACTTC.

Details on this clone: This same CDR3 is encoded by further DNA sequences in the sample. The chain is built from TRBV4-1 and TRBJ2-5, with a possible D match to TRBD1 (6 bases). The CDR3 runs 14 residues. V was trimmed by 1 base and J by 5 bases, leaving 11 bases between them. Germline CDR1 is MGHRA and CDR2 is YSYEKL. The CDR3 loop reads CASSQGQGRETQYF. As DNA, the CDR3 is TGCGCCAGCAGCCAAGGGCAGGGGCGGGAGACCCAGTACTTC.

This rearrangement joins TRBV6-5 to TRBJ2-7; 7 positions agree with TRBD1. J lost 0 bases, V lost 5 bases, and 4 bases had no gene match. CDR1 is MNHEY, CDR2 SVGAGI, per germline. The CDR3 runs 14 residues. CDR3 DNA sequence: TGTGCCAGCAGTCGACAGGGCAGCTCCTACGAGCAGTACTTC. It specifies CASSRQGSSYEQYF.